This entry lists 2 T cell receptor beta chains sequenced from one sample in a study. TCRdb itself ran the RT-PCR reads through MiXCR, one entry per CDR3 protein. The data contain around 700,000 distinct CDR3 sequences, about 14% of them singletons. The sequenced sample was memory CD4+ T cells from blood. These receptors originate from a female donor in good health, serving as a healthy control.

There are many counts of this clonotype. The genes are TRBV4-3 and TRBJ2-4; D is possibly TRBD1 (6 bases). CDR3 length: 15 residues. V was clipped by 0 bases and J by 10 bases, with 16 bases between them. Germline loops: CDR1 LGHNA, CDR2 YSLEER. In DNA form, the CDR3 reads TGCGCCAGCAGCCAAGATTTCGGACAGCTTGGGATTCAGTACTTC. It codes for CASSQDFGQLGIQYF.

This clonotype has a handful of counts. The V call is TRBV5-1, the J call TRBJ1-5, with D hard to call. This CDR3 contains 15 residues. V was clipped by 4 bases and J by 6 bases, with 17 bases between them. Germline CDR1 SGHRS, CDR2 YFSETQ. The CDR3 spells CASSPGPLRSQPQHF. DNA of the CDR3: TGCGCCAGCAGCCCAGGACCCCTCCGGAGTCAGCCCCAGCATTTT. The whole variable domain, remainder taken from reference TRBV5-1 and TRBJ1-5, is KAGVTQTPRYLIKTRGQQVTLSCSPISGHRSVSWYQQTPGQGLQFLFEYFSETQRNKGNFPGRFSGRQFSNSRSEMNVSTLELGDSALYLCASSPGPLRSQPQHFGDGTRLSIL.